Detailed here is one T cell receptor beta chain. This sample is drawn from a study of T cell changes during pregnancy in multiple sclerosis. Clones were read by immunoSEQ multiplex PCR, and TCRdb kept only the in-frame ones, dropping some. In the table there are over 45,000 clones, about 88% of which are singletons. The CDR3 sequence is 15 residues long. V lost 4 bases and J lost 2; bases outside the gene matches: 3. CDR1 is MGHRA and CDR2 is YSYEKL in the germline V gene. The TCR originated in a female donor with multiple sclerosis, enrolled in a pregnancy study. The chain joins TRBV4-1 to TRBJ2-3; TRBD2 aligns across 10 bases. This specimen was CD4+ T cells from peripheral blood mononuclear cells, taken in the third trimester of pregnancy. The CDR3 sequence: CASSLGLADTDTQYF. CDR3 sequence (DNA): TGCGCCAGCAGCCTAGGACTAGCGGACACAGATACGCAGTATTTT.